Following are 22 T cell receptor beta chains from one sample sequenced in a study of cytomegalovirus exposure and HLA in healthy donors. 13 Jbeta primers and 60 Vbeta primers were used for the PCR. Some clones are missing from TCRdb's copy, which holds only in-frame ones; the method was immunoSEQ multiplex PCR. The sample has 150,000 to 200,000 clones, less than 90% seen once; the top ten hold 0.2% to 0.3%. Input material: PBMCs. The receptors stem from a boy younger than 18 in good health and CMV-seronegative.

This sequence joins TRBV6-5 and TRBJ2-3; D is unclear. Trimming removed 6 bases at V and 0 bases at J, with 10 bases between. This CDR3 is built from 14 residues. Germline loops: CDR1 MNHEY, CDR2 SVGAGI. Here the CDR3 DNA reads TGTGCCAGCAGGGTCGGTCCTAGCACAGATACGCAGTATTTT. This encodes CASRVGPSTDTQYF.

The gene calls are TRBV5-4 and TRBJ2-7; D perhaps matches TRBD1 (6 bases). V was clipped by 4 bases and J by 2 bases, with 16 bases between them. The CDR3 loop spans 15 amino acids. Germline CDR1 reads SGHNT; CDR2 reads YYREEE (reference sequence). The DNA for the CDR3 is TGTGCCAGCAGCCGCAGCTGGGACAAAACCTACGAGCAGTACTTC. It yields the protein CASSRSWDKTYEQYF.

The V gene is TRBV6-1, the J gene TRBJ2-6; tentative D call: TRBD2 (5 bases). Germline lookup yields CDR1 MNHNS and CDR2 SASEGT. V gave up 6 bases and J gave up 2 bases, with 8 bases separating them. There are 14 residues in the CDR3. CDR3 sequence: CASRRETGANVLTF. The CDR3 nucleotides are TGTGCCAGCAGGAGGGAAACTGGGGCCAACGTCCTGACTTTC.

J is TRBJ1-1 and V is TRBV28; 9 bases fit TRBD1. The CDR3 runs 15 residues. V shed 6 bases, J shed 5 bases, and the junction held 10 bases outside the gene matches. Germline V gene sequence: CDR1 MDHEN, CDR2 SYDVKM. For the CDR3, the DNA is TGTGCCAGCAGGGACAGGACAGGGGTAAATACTGAAGCTTTCTTT. This translates into CASRDRTGVNTEAFF. The variable domain in full, completed from reference TRBV28 and TRBJ1-1, reads DVKVTQSSRYLVKRTGEKVFLECVQDMDHENMFWYRQDPGLGLRLIYFSYDVKMKEKGDIPEGYSVSREKKERFSLILESASTNQTSMYLCASRDRTGVNTEAFFGQGTRLTVV.

The chain has TRBV30 and TRBJ1-1; 7 bases fit TRBD1. With 5 bases clipped from V and 0 bases from J, the junction kept 3 bases outside the gene matches. This CDR3 contains 13 residues. Germline V gives CDR1 GTSNPN, CDR2 SVGIG (reference sequence). The CDR3, as DNA: TGTGCCTGGCGGGACAGCGTGAACACTGAAGCTTTCTTT. This gives the protein CAWRDSVNTEAFF.

The chain links TRBV6-1 to TRBJ1-1; 8 bases fit TRBD1. Trimming removed 10 bases from V and 0 bases from J; junction bases left unmatched: 1. This CDR3 is 12 amino acids long. Germline-derived CDR1 and CDR2 are MNHNS and SASEGT. DNA of the CDR3: TGTGCCACGGGACAGGTGAACACTGAAGCTTTCTTT. Protein sequence: CATGQVNTEAFF.

This clone showed up just a few times. The rearrangement uses TRBV7-2 and TRBJ1-2, with TRBD1 as a possible D gene (6 bases). The V and J ends lost 5 bases and 5 bases respectively, with 24 bases between them. The CDR3 totals 17 residues. In germline, CDR1 is SGHTA, CDR2 FQGNSA. Here the CDR3 reads CASSHNGQQGPNYGYTF. CDR3 DNA sequence: TGTGCCAGCAGCCATAATGGCCAACAGGGCCCGAATTATGGCTACACCTTC.

The CDR3 loop reads CASSSIVLAGDTEAFF. Written as DNA, the CDR3 is TGTGCCAGCTCATCCATAGTTTTGGCGGGTGACACTGAAGCTTTCTTT. V gene TRBV18 combines with J gene TRBJ1-1; no clear D gene. The CDR3 spans 16 residues. Germline V CDR1 and CDR2: KGHSH, LQKENI. V lost 5 bases, J lost 3 bases, and 19 bases lay in between.

This CDR3 is CASSIGPGSWEQYF. CDR3 bases: TGTGCCAGTAGTATAGGTCCAGGAAGTTGGGAGCAGTACTTC. This chain uses TRBV19 with TRBJ2-7, with D unclear. V shed 1 base and J shed 7 bases, with 14 bases lying between them. Germline V gene sequence: CDR1 LNHDA, CDR2 SQIVND (reference sequence). The CDR3 is 14 amino acids.

This rearrangement joins TRBV5-1 to TRBJ1-2, with 7 bases that match TRBD1. The CDR3 runs to 14 residues. Germline V lookup: CDR1 SGHRS, CDR2 YFSETQ. Losses at the gene ends were 7 bases for V and 2 bases for J; bases not matched to a gene: 8. The chain's CDR3 is CASSQGGSNYGYTF. The CDR3 DNA follows: TGCGCCAGCTCGCAGGGGGGTTCGAACTATGGCTACACCTTC.

This clone was counted once. The chain uses TRBV27 and TRBJ2-7, with TRBD2 as a possible D gene (6 bases). V lost 4 bases and J 0 bases, leaving 13 bases between the germline ends. The CDR3 is 15 amino acids. Germline V gene lookup returns CDR1 MNHEY and CDR2 SMNVEV (reference sequence). The CDR3 sequence: CASSSRDSSSYEQYF. CDR3 nucleotides: TGTGCCAGCAGTTCAAGGGACTCAAGCTCCTACGAGCAGTACTTC.

The chain has TRBV9 and TRBJ2-2; weak D call: TRBD1 (6 bases). Trimming removed 0 bases from V and 3 bases from J, with 24 bases in between. Germline V gene data show CDR1 as SGDLS and CDR2 as YYNGEE. The CDR3 consists of 20 residues. CDR3 sequence (DNA): TGTGCCAGCAGCGTAGGGAGACAGGCGACGCGGCTCGTGGACACCGGGGAGCTGTTTTTT. This sequence encodes CASSVGRQATRLVDTGELFF.

The chain employs TRBV6-1 and TRBJ2-2, with TRBD1 identical over 12 bases. Germline-derived CDR1 and CDR2 are MNHNS and SASEGT. The CDR3 loop spans 15 amino acids. Germline trimming cut 6 bases from V and 3 bases from J; bases unmatched to any gene: 2. The CDR3 DNA reads TGTGCCAGCAGGGGGACAGGGGGCGACACCGGGGAGCTGTTTTTT. Protein product: CASRGTGGDTGELFF.

V usage is TRBV5-6 and J usage is TRBJ1-2; 7 positions match TRBD1. Germline V gives CDR1 SGHDT, CDR2 YYEEEE. The length of the CDR3 is 14 residues. Unmatched junction bases numbered 8, after V lost 1 base and J lost 8 bases. CDR3 DNA: TGTGCCAGCAGCTTGAACAGGGGTATGGGCGGCTACACCTTC. It encodes CASSLNRGMGGYTF.

The chain is built from TRBV9 and TRBJ1-3; 7 positions agree with TRBD1. The germline V gene encodes CDR1 SGDLS and CDR2 YYNGEE. This CDR3 is 15 amino acids long. J gave up 3 bases and V 3 bases, and 6 bases lay outside the gene matches. The CDR3 nucleotides are TGTGCCAGCAGCGCCGAAGGGGGCGGTGGAAACACCATATATTTT. This codes for CASSAEGGGGNTIYF.

The chain recombines TRBV12-5 with TRBJ1-4, with D perhaps TRBD1 (5 bases). The CDR3 runs to 15 residues. The germline V and J ends were trimmed by 5 bases and 2 bases, with 12 bases remaining between them. Looked up from germline, CDR1 is LGHNT and CDR2 is FRNRAP. The CDR3 here is CASGPGRGTNEKLFF. DNA for the CDR3: TGTGCTAGTGGTCCCGGGCGGGGGACTAATGAAAAACTGTTTTTT.

The V call is TRBV6-5, the J call TRBJ2-7; D not certain. Germline V lookup: CDR1 MNHEY, CDR2 SVGAGI. V was cut by 5 bases and J by 7 bases, with 15 bases left in between. The CDR3 runs to 13 residues. The CDR3 loop is CASSPTFLREQYF. CDR3 coding DNA: TGTGCCAGCAGTCCGACATTCCTCAGGGAGCAGTACTTC.

This clone was observed a single time. V and J are TRBV25-1 and TRBJ2-7; TRBD1 matches at 8 bases. The V segment lost 7 bases and the J segment 4 bases; nucleotides outside the gene matches: 6. The CDR3 extends over 13 amino acids. Germline V gene sequence: CDR1 MGHDK, CDR2 SYGVNS. The CDR3 DNA reads TGTGCCAGCACCGGACAGGGACAGTACGAGCAGTACTTC. This sequence encodes CASTGQGQYEQYF.

The chain links TRBV10-3 to TRBJ2-2; D is possibly TRBD2 (5 bases). Germline assignment: CDR1 ENHRY and CDR2 SYGVKD. Trimming cost V 3 bases and J 5 bases, with 13 bases left between them. The CDR3 length is 15 residues. The DNA of the CDR3 is TGTGCCATCAGTGACCCAGGACTTATTACCGGGGAGCTGTTTTTT. Amino acids: CAISDPGLITGELFF.

This clone showed up just once. V and J are TRBV19 and TRBJ2-2, with a tentative D call TRBD2 (6 bases). The CDR3 is 14 amino acids. Trimming shortened V by 3 bases and J by 6 bases, and 11 bases separated the two germline ends. CDR1 is LNHDA, CDR2 SQIVND, per germline (reference sequence). CDR3 loop: CASSISGRPGELFF. CDR3 nucleotide sequence: TGTGCCAGTAGTATCTCTGGGAGGCCCGGGGAGCTGTTTTTT.

V usage is TRBV10-2 and J usage is TRBJ2-7; D might be TRBD1 (6 bases). Germline CDR1 WSHSY, CDR2 SAAADI. Between the trimmed V and J ends, which lost 4 bases and 0 bases, there was a span of 13 bases. The CDR3 sequence is 15 residues long. The CDR3 sequence: CASSGTIGGSYEQYF. CDR3 nucleotides: TGCGCCAGCAGTGGGACGATAGGGGGCTCCTACGAGCAGTACTTC.

Only one count was recorded for this clone. The chain employs TRBV27 and TRBJ2-7; 7 nucleotides agree with TRBD2. Trimming took 2 bases from V and 2 from J; bases not matched to a gene: 3. Germline V gene data show CDR1 as MNHEY and CDR2 as SMNVEV (reference sequence). The CDR3 length is 14 residues. CDR3 sequence (DNA): TGTGCCAGCAGTTTAGGACTAGGGGCCTACGAGCAGTACTTC. Translating it yields CASSLGLGAYEQYF.